The table lists the clone carrying this T cell receptor (beta chain) with many counts. As to time point: newly diagnosed GD, antithyroid drugs for less than 3 months. RNA extracted from PBMCs served as the sequencing template. The record originates from a study of regulatory T cells in long-lasting Graves disease. The CDR3 consists of 12 residues. The ends were cut back, 1 base at V and 0 bases at J, with 4 bases in the middle. Germline CDR1 and CDR2: GTSNPN and SVGIG (reference sequence). CDR3 regions were amplified by Arm-PCR using iRepertoire HTBI primers to build TCR beta libraries. TCRdb called the multiplex PCR reads again in MiXCR, with one record for every CDR3 protein. The table records about 430,000 distinct CDR3 sequences, approximately 16% of them present only once. These same data were also listed under a study on T cells in Graves' hyperthyroidism and ophthalmopathy.

The material sequenced was peripheral blood mononuclear cells (PBMCs), taken at new diagnosis, from a patient treated with antithyroid drugs. This receptor was identified in a woman in her thirties or forties with Graves disease. This chain uses TRBV30 with TRBJ2-7; no clear D gene. CDR3 residues: CAWSGGSYEQYF. In nucleotides, the CDR3 is TGTGCCTGGAGTGGAGGCTCCTACGAGCAGTACTTC.